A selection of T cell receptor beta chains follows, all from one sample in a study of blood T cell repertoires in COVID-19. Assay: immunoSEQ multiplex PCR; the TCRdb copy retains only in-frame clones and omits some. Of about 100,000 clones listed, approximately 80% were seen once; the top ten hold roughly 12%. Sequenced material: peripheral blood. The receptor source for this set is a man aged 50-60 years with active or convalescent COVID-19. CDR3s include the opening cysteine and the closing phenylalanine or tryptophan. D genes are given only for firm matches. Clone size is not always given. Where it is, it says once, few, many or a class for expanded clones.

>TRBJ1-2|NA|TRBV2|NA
TGTGCCAGCAGTGGAGGGCCGGGCTATGGCTACACCTTC
CASSGGPGYGYTF
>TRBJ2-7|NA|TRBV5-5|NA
TGTGCCAGCAGCTTGGGGGCCCAGTCCTACGAGCAGTACTTC
CASSLGAQSYEQYF
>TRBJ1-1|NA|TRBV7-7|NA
TGTGCTAGCAGCTTAAACCCGGGACAAGAAGCTTTCTTT
CASSLNPGQEAFF
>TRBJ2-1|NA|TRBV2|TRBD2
TGTGCCAGCAGCCTCGGACTAGCGGGAGGGGATGAGCAGTTCTTC
CASSLGLAGGDEQFF
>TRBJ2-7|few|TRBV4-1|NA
TGCGCCAGCAGCCATCCTGCGGTTTCCTACGAGCAGTACTTC
CASSHPAVSYEQYF
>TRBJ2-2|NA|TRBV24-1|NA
TGTGCCACCAGTGACGGGGGAACAAACGGGGAGCTGTTTTTT
CATSDGGTNGELFF
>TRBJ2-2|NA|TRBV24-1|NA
TGTGCCACCAGTGATTTCGGTACTCTCAGGGAAACCGGGGAGCTGTTTTTT
CATSDFGTLRETGELFF
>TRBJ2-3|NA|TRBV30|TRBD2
TGTGCCTGGAGTTTAGCGGGACTTAGCACAGATACGCAGTATTTT
CAWSLAGLSTDTQYF
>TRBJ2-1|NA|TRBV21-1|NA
TGTGCCAGCAGCAAATCCATACTAGCGGGAGTGATTAGACACAATGAGCAGTTCTTC
CASSKSILAGVIRHNEQFF
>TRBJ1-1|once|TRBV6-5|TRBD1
TGTGCCAGCAGAGTCGACAGGGGTTCTGAAGCTTTCTTT
CASRVDRGSEAFF
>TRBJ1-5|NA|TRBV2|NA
TGTGCCAGCAGTCCCAACTCCGGGACATTTGATCAGCCCCAGCATTTT
CASSPNSGTFDQPQHF
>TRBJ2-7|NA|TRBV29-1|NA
TGCAGCGTTGAAGGCCGGACCCCCAGAGGGTCCTACGAGCAGTACTTC
CSVEGRTPRGSYEQYF
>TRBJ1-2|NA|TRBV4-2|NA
TGTGCCAGCAGCCAAGTTATCGTAGATGGCTACACCTTC
CASSQVIVDGYTF
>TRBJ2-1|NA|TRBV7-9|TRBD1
TGTGCCAGCAGTTCGGACAGGGTGTTAGATGAGCAGTTCTTC
CASSSDRVLDEQFF
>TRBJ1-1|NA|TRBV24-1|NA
TGTGCCACCAGTGATGGGAGTTCTGAAGCTTTCTTT
CATSDGSSEAFF
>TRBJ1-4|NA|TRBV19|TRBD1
TGTGCCAGTAACGACAGGGCTAATGAAAAACTGTTTTTT
CASNDRANEKLFF
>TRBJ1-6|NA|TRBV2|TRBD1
TGTGCCAGCAGGGGACAGGGCTCCTATAATTCACCCCTCCACTTT
CASRGQGSYNSPLHF